The rows below give T cell receptor beta chains drawn from one sample of a study of blood T cell repertoires in COVID-19. Assay: immunoSEQ multiplex PCR; the TCRdb copy retains only in-frame clones and omits some. The sample gives over 120,000 clones, roughly 75% of which show up once; approximately 6% is in the top ten. Sequences were obtained from PBMCs or T cells enriched from blood (not recorded which). Receptors were obtained from a woman aged 45 to 65 who had recovered from COVID-19. Both conserved end residues are part of each CDR3. D genes are given only for firm matches. Some rows mark clone size as missing; the rest say once, few, many or name a class of expanded clone.

d_call	clone_size	v_call	j_call	cdr3_aa	cdr3_nt
.	.	TRBV7-2	TRBJ2-3	CASSLGTSSDTQYF	TGTGCCAGCAGCTTAGGGACATCTTCAGATACGCAGTATTTT
TRBD1	.	TRBV5-4	TRBJ1-1	CASSSGTGENTEAFF	TGTGCCAGCTCGTCCGGGACAGGGGAGAACACTGAAGCTTTCTTT
.	.	TRBV19	TRBJ2-1	CASVPSAAGYNEQFF	TGTGCGAGTGTCCCCAGTGCGGCAGGGTACAATGAGCAGTTCTTC
TRBD2	.	TRBV7-2	TRBJ2-3	CASSLAARGALDTQYF	TGTGCCAGCAGCTTAGCGGCGCGGGGGGCTTTGGATACGCAGTATTTT
TRBD1	.	TRBV25-1	TRBJ1-4	CASSEYRDRAEKLFF	TGTGCCAGCAGTGAATATAGGGACAGGGCTGAAAAACTGTTTTTT
TRBD1	few	TRBV9	TRBJ1-1	CASSERQGRYTEAFF	TGTGCCAGCAGCGAAAGACAGGGTCGTTACACTGAAGCTTTCTTT
TRBD1	.	TRBV29-1	TRBJ1-1	CSSSGTGVTEAFF	TGCAGCTCATCCGGGACAGGGGTAACTGAAGCTTTCTTT
.	.	TRBV29-1	TRBJ1-1	CSVATSYLGGAFF	TGCAGCGTTGCCACGTCTTATCTTGGCGGAGCTTTCTTT
.	.	TRBV11-1	TRBJ1-1	CASSPGGDREAFF	TGTGCCAGCAGCCCCGGGGGGGACCGGGAAGCTTTCTTT
.	.	TRBV7-8	TRBJ1-5	CASSLGGHQPQHF	TGTGCCAGCAGCTTAGGAGGCCATCAGCCCCAGCATTTT
TRBD1	.	TRBV18	TRBJ1-3	CASSPLEGTGGSGNTIYF	TGTGCCAGCTCTCCCCTGGAAGGGACAGGGGGCTCTGGAAACACCATATATTTT
.	.	TRBV25-1	TRBJ1-1	CASSGYRVNTEAFF	TGTGCCAGCAGTGGTTACAGGGTGAACACTGAAGCTTTCTTT
.	.	TRBV28	TRBJ1-6	CASGTDHYNSPLHF	TGTGCCAGCGGAACAGACCACTATAATTCACCCCTCCACTTT
.	.	TRBV7-9	TRBJ1-1	CASSYPGPGGDGTEAFF	TGTGCTAGCAGCTACCCCGGACCCGGGGGTGACGGCACTGAAGCTTTCTTT
.	.	TRBV27	TRBJ2-3	CASSRRVQDTQYF	TGTGCCAGCAGCCGCAGGGTTCAAGATACGCAGTATTTT
.	once	TRBV3-1/TRBV3-2	TRBJ2-2	CASSPRTGNTGELFF	TGTGCCAGCAGCCCAAGAACAGGGAACACCGGGGAGCTGTTTTTT
TRBD2	.	TRBV7-2	TRBJ2-1	CASSARGSGGGRSYNEQFF	TGTGCCAGCAGCGCTCGGGGTAGCGGGGGTGGGCGCTCCTACAATGAGCAGTTCTTC
.	.	TRBV5-4	TRBJ1-4	CASSSRQEEKLFF	TGTGCCAGCAGCTCACGACAGGAGGAAAAACTGTTTTTT
TRBD2	.	TRBV24-1	TRBJ2-3	CATSDPSGVPDTQYF	TGTGCCACCAGTGATCCTAGCGGGGTGCCAGATACGCAGTATTTT
.	.	TRBV28	TRBJ1-5	CASAPAGRDLQPQHF	TGTGCCAGCGCTCCGGCAGGGCGAGATTTGCAGCCCCAGCATTTT
TRBD2	.	TRBV5-1	TRBJ2-7	CASSLGTSGAYEQYF	TGCGCCAGCAGCTTGGGGACTAGCGGAGCTTACGAGCAGTACTTC
.	.	TRBV10-2	TRBJ1-5	CASSESSGGPFYSNQPQHF	TGCGCCAGCAGTGAGTCGAGCGGGGGGCCCTTTTATAGCAATCAGCCCCAGCATTTT
TRBD1	.	TRBV2	TRBJ2-7	CASSHPGQGAYEQYF	TGTGCCAGCAGTCACCCGGGACAGGGTGCCTACGAGCAGTACTTC
TRBD1	.	TRBV11-1	TRBJ2-6	CASSAGQGSGANVLTF	TGTGCCAGCAGCGCCGGACAGGGCTCTGGGGCCAACGTCCTGACTTTC
.	.	TRBV5-4	TRBJ2-3	CASSREGLDTQYF	TGTGCCAGCAGTCGGGAAGGTCTGGATACGCAGTATTTT
TRBD1	.	TRBV5-1	TRBJ1-1	CASSWDRGHTEAFF	TGCGCCAGCAGCTGGGACAGGGGGCACACTGAAGCTTTCTTT
.	.	TRBV6-5	TRBJ2-2	CASSLQGNTGELFF	TGTGCCAGCAGTTTACAGGGTAACACCGGGGAGCTGTTTTTT
.	few	TRBV4-2	TRBJ2-1	CASSPETRNEQFF	TGTGCCAGCAGCCCGGAAACTAGAAATGAGCAGTTCTTC
.	.	TRBV6-5	TRBJ1-1	CASTFAGHTEAFF	TGTGCCAGCACATTCGCAGGTCACACTGAAGCTTTCTTT
.	few	TRBV6-5	TRBJ1-5	CASKTIRNQPQHF	TGTGCCAGCAAGACAATTCGGAATCAGCCCCAGCATTTT
.	once	TRBV18	TRBJ1-6	CASSRTGRGNSPLHF	TGTGCCAGCTCACGAACCGGCCGGGGGAATTCACCCCTCCACTTT
TRBD1	.	TRBV2	TRBJ1-5	CASSVEQGQGYQPQHF	TGTGCCAGCAGTGTGGAACAGGGGCAGGGATATCAGCCCCAGCATTTT
.	.	TRBV12-3/TRBV12-4	TRBJ1-2	CASSFSGYGYTF	TGTGCCAGCAGTTTTAGCGGGTATGGCTACACCTTC
TRBD1	.	TRBV28	TRBJ2-3	CASSLWTGDKDTQYF	TGTGCCAGCAGTTTATGGACAGGGGATAAAGATACGCAGTATTTT
.	once	TRBV5-1	TRBJ2-3	CASSSSDTQYF	TGCGCCAGCAGCTCTTCAGATACGCAGTATTTT
.	few	TRBV6-4	TRBJ2-2	CASSGTNTGELFF	TGTGCCAGCAGTGGGACTAACACCGGGGAGCTGTTTTTT
TRBD2	once	TRBV5-4	TRBJ2-1	CASSASTSGGEGEQFF	TGTGCCAGCAGCGCCTCCACTAGCGGGGGGGAGGGTGAGCAGTTCTTC
.	.	TRBV6-5	TRBJ2-1	CASTPLLGGAGEQFF	TGTGCCAGCACCCCCCTACTAGGGGGGGCTGGTGAGCAGTTCTTC
.	few	TRBV21-1	TRBJ2-7	CASSKLGGTESSYEQYF	TGTGCCAGCAGCAAACTGGGGGGGACCGAAAGCTCCTACGAGCAGTACTTC
.	.	TRBV7-9	TRBJ1-2	CASSSATVSLNYGYTF	TGTGCCAGCAGCTCAGCTACAGTTTCTTTGAACTATGGCTACACCTTC
.	.	TRBV5-1	TRBJ2-7	CASSLGYGGRVYEQYF	TGCGCCAGCAGCCTGGGTTATGGCGGCAGGGTTTACGAGCAGTACTTC
TRBD1	.	TRBV5-1	TRBJ2-1	CASQRTGYNEQFF	TGCGCCAGCCAACGGACAGGATACAATGAGCAGTTCTTC
.	.	TRBV12-3/TRBV12-4	TRBJ1-6	CASSFSNSPLHF	TGTGCCAGCAGTTTTAGTAATTCACCCCTCCACTTT
.	.	TRBV7-2	TRBJ1-6	CASSLTYRDSPLHF	TGTGCCAGCAGCTTGACCTACAGGGATTCACCCCTCCACTTT
.	.	TRBV5-1	TRBJ1-1	CASSPGGTEAFF	TGCGCCAGCAGCCCCGGGGGGACTGAAGCTTTCTTT
TRBD1	.	TRBV9	TRBJ1-6	CASSAGQPYNSPLHF	TGTGCCAGCAGCGCGGGACAGCCCTATAATTCACCCCTCCACTTT